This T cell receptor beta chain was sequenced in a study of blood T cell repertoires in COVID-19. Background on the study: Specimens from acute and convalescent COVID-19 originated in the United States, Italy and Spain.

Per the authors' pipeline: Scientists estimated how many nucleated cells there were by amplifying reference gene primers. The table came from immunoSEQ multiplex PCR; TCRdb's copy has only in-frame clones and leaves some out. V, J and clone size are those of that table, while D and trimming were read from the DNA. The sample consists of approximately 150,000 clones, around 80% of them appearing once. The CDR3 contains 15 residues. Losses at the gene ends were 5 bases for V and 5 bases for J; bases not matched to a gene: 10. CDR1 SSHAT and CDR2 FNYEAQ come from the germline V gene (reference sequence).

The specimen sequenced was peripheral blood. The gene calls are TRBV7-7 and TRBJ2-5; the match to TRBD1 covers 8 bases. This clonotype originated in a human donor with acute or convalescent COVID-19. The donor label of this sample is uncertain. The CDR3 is CASSGQGGGGETQYF. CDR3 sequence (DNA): TGTGCCAGCAGCGGACAGGGAGGAGGAGGGGAGACCCAGTACTTC.